One sample yielded the 3 T cell receptor beta chains listed below, sequenced in a study of Ad26.COV2.S vaccination and SARS-CoV-2 variants. Some clones are missing from TCRdb's copy, which holds only in-frame ones; the method was immunoSEQ multiplex PCR. The table lists a few hundred thousand clones, 75% to 90% of them singletons. As for treatment: roughly 19 received Ad26.COV2.S at low or high dose, single or two shots; five or six received placebo; per-sample allocation not given. Collection of the samples took place on day 63 after the first injection of vaccine or placebo. This specimen was peripheral blood, taken in a trial of Ad26.COV2.S vaccine versus placebo. Source of these receptors: a person aged 18-65 years who received the Ad26.COV2.S COVID-19 vaccine or a placebo.

This clone has just one count. This sequence joins TRBV6-5 and TRBJ2-6, with TRBD1 as a possible D gene (5 bases). Per the germline V gene, CDR1 is MNHEY and CDR2 is SVGAGI. The CDR3 contains 15 residues. The V end lost 7 bases, the J end lost 0 bases, and 10 bases lay between the germline ends. In DNA, the CDR3 is TGTGCCAGCACCCTTGACAGCTCTGGGGCCAACGTCCTGACTTTC. It yields the protein CASTLDSSGANVLTF.

The chain is built from TRBV6-5 and TRBJ2-7; tentatively, D is TRBD2 (5 bases). V was shortened by 3 bases and J by 2 bases, with 11 bases between the two germline ends. Germline lookup yields CDR1 MNHEY and CDR2 SVGAGI. This CDR3 spans 14 amino acids. CDR3 DNA: TGTGCCAGCAGTTATCGGGAATCCGCCTACGAGCAGTACTTC. Its protein is CASSYRESAYEQYF.

V and J are TRBV30 and TRBJ2-7; 7 bases are a match to TRBD1. Looked up from germline, CDR1 is GTSNPN and CDR2 is SVGIG (reference sequence). After removal of 3 bases from V and 2 bases from J, the junction contained 7 bases not matched to a gene. The CDR3 sequence is 14 residues long. The CDR3 here is CAWRNRGQPYEQYF. CDR3 sequence (DNA): TGTGCCTGGAGAAACAGGGGCCAACCCTACGAGCAGTACTTC.